This T cell receptor (beta chain) was retrieved from a study of long-term antiretroviral therapy in people with HIV. The immunoSEQ assay was v3.0, run at survey level. Repertoires were generated with immunoSEQ multiplex PCR, while TCRdb's copy carries only in-frame clones and drops some. Here the sample spans some 20,000 clones, around 77% being singletons. Findings and limits, study-wide: The ART regimens used between about 2004 and 2018 may be less effective than current ones. Clonotypes expanded prior to ART showed repertoire dominance at all sampled time points. Post-ART diversity increased but stayed below transplant donor controls.

The samples comprised about 0.95-11 million cryopreserved PBMC ahead of DNA extraction. Turning to this clone: Its antigen is currently unknown.

The TCR was taken from a man aged 45-60 years with HIV. The sequenced sample was unsorted PBMCs, obtained 2.2 years after starting antiretroviral therapy.

CDR3 region: CASSRNREETQYF. In nucleotides, the CDR3 is TGCGCCAGCAGCCGTAACAGGGAAGAGACCCAGTACTTC. The chain combines TRBV4-3 with TRBJ2-5; tentative D call: TRBD1 (6 bases). The CDR3 consists of 13 residues. Germline CDR1 LGHNA, CDR2 YSLEER. V lost 4 bases and J 3 bases, leaving 9 bases between the germline ends.